The 27 T cell receptor beta chains below were found in one sample sequenced in a study of beta chain features in type 1 diabetes. Expressed TCRB transcripts were sequenced after all isolated RNA was converted to cDNA. Some clones are missing from TCRdb's copy, which holds only in-frame ones; the method was immunoSEQ multiplex PCR. Seen here are hundreds of thousands of clones, around a sixth observed once, and the top ten hold more than 0.08%. The material sequenced was naive CD4+ T cells from blood. These receptors were taken from a man aged 18 to 35 in good health.

This clone has a handful of counts. The rearrangement links TRBV6-4 to TRBJ1-3; no firm D call. CDR3 length equals 15 residues. Trimming stripped 6 bases from V and 0 bases from J, with 12 bases between. Germline values: CDR1 MRHNA, CDR2 SNTAGT. The CDR3 loop is CASRPYPNSGNTIYF. The CDR3 bases are TGTGCCAGCAGGCCCTACCCCAACTCTGGAAACACCATATATTTT.

The CDR3 spells CASSIEVGGGRQPQHF. The CDR3 DNA reads TGTGCCAGTAGTATAGAGGTCGGGGGTGGTCGGCAGCCCCAGCATTTT. The J gene is TRBJ1-5, the V gene TRBV19; TRBD1 might be the D (5 bases). The CDR3 runs 16 residues. Trimming shortened V by 0 bases and J by 7 bases, and 16 bases separated the two germline ends. From germline, CDR1 is LNHDA and CDR2 SQIVND (reference sequence).

The chain carries TRBV28 and TRBJ1-2; D gene uncertain. Germline V gives CDR1 MDHEN, CDR2 SYDVKM. Trimming removed 2 bases at V and 5 bases at J, with 9 bases between. The CDR3 length is 13 residues. CDR3 protein: CASSLEQYYGYTF. The CDR3 DNA sequence: TGTGCCAGCAGTTTAGAACAGTATTATGGCTACACCTTC.

The chain links TRBV6-1 to TRBJ1-5; 8 positions match TRBD1. CDR3 length equals 14 residues. With 1 base clipped from V and 10 bases from J, the junction kept 6 bases outside the gene matches. Germline CDR1 and CDR2: MNHNS and SASEGT. The CDR3 region is CASSEGTGPRPQHF. The CDR3 DNA sequence: TGTGCCAGCAGTGAAGGGACAGGGCCGCGCCCCCAGCATTTT.

This clone has just a few counts. This chain joins TRBV4-1 and TRBJ2-5; 10 bases are shared with TRBD2. This CDR3 is 16 amino acids long. Germline V gene sequence: CDR1 MGHRA, CDR2 YSYEKL. Trimming removed 4 bases from V and 0 bases from J; junction bases left unmatched: 5. CDR3 region: CASSRGTSEHQETQYF. As DNA, the CDR3 is TGCGCCAGCAGCCGCGGGACTAGCGAGCACCAAGAGACCCAGTACTTC.

V is TRBV28 and J is TRBJ2-1, with D maybe TRBD2 (6 bases). Germline V gene lookup returns CDR1 MDHEN and CDR2 SYDVKM. CDR3 size: 12 residues. Deletions cut 1 base from V and 14 bases from J, with 12 bases between. This CDR3 reads CASSLLGGLEFF. CDR3 DNA: TGTGCCAGCAGTTTATTGGGGGGTTTGGAGTTCTTC.

This chain joins TRBV11-2 and TRBJ1-2; the D gene is possibly TRBD1 (6 bases). This CDR3 has 16 residues. The germline gives CDR1 SGHAT, CDR2 FQNNGV. V lost 5 bases and J lost 4, with 20 bases in between. The chain's CDR3 is CASSHRTAARLYGYTF. In DNA form, the CDR3 reads TGTGCCAGCAGCCACAGGACAGCGGCGCGGCTCTATGGCTACACCTTC.

This clone was counted between two and nine times. The CDR3 region has the DNA TGTGCCAGCAGCTTAGAGGGGCTTGGCTATGGCTACACCTTC. This gives the protein CASSLEGLGYGYTF. The V and J genes are TRBV7-2 and TRBJ1-2; tentative D call: TRBD1 (5 bases). Germline V gene lookup returns CDR1 SGHTA and CDR2 FQGNSA. Trimming took off 1 base at V and 4 bases at J, with 10 bases between the two ends. The CDR3 spans 14 residues.

V usage is TRBV6-5 and J usage is TRBJ1-3; D is ambiguous. The CDR3 is made up of 16 amino acids. The germline CDR1 and CDR2 sequences are MNHEY and SVGAGI. Trimming shortened V by 1 base and J by 0 bases, and 10 bases separated the two germline ends. The CDR3 region is CASSYYGKLSGNTIYF. CDR3 nucleotide sequence: TGTGCCAGCAGTTACTATGGTAAACTCTCTGGAAACACCATATATTTT.

This clone was counted between two and nine times. This chain connects TRBV27 to TRBJ2-3, with D unresolved. CDR1 MNHEY and CDR2 SMNVEV come from the germline V gene (reference sequence). Trimming took off 5 bases at V and 1 base at J, with 10 bases between the two ends. This CDR3 is 14 amino acids long. Here the CDR3 reads CASSPRLGTDTQYF. CDR3 DNA sequence: TGTGCCAGCAGTCCCCGCCTGGGCACAGATACGCAGTATTTT.

The chain is built from TRBV4-3 and TRBJ2-3, with 9 bases aligning to TRBD1. V was clipped by 4 bases and J by 3 bases; unmatched bases: 5. Per the germline V gene, CDR1 is LGHNA and CDR2 is YSLEER. The CDR3 totals 15 residues. This chain's CDR3 is CASSPGQGLTDTQYF. CDR3 DNA: TGCGCCAGCAGCCCCGGACAGGGGCTGACAGATACGCAGTATTTT.

This clone was counted between two and nine times. The chain joins TRBV18 to TRBJ2-2; no definite D call. The CDR3 runs 13 residues. CDR1 is KGHSH, CDR2 LQKENI, per germline. V lost 6 bases, J lost 2 bases, and 7 bases lay in between. CDR3 in DNA: TGTGCCAGCTCGCGACCTAACACCGGGGAGCTGTTTTTT. Amino acids: CASSRPNTGELFF.

This sequence joins TRBV11-1 and TRBJ2-1; TRBD1 agrees at 8 bases. V lost 5 bases, J lost 4 bases, and 4 bases stayed unmatched. CDR3 length: 14 amino acids. The germline V gene has CDR1 SGHAT and CDR2 FQDESV (reference sequence). CDR3 residues: CASSPQGGYNEQFF. In DNA, the CDR3 is TGTGCCAGCAGCCCACAGGGGGGATACAATGAGCAGTTCTTC.

The J gene is TRBJ2-5, the V gene TRBV5-1; TRBD2 matches 12 bases. The tail of the sequence fits TRBJ2-7 better, so the J call may be wrong. The CDR3 covers 14 residues. CDR1 and CDR2 from the germline V gene are SGHRS and YFSETQ. The chain's CDR3 is CASTMGLAGREQYF. CDR3 DNA sequence: TGCGCCAGCACCATGGGACTAGCGGGTCGCGAGCAGTACTTC.

This clone was detected only a few times. This chain connects TRBV6-1 to TRBJ1-1; TRBD1 agrees at 7 bases. V lost 7 bases, J lost 5 bases, and 7 bases stayed unmatched. Looked up from germline, CDR1 is MNHNS and CDR2 is SASEGT. This CDR3 has 13 amino acids. CDR3 sequence: CASTFDRATEAFF. The CDR3 DNA reads TGTGCCAGCACTTTCGACAGGGCGACTGAAGCTTTCTTT.

The chain recombines TRBV6-6 with TRBJ1-5; a possible D gene is TRBD1 (6 bases). In germline, CDR1 is MNHNY, CDR2 SVGAGI (reference sequence). The CDR3 is 15 amino acids. Trimming cost V 0 bases and J 6 bases, with 12 bases left between them. The CDR3 DNA reads TGTGCCAGCAGTTACTCAAGGGACACAATTCAGCCCCAGCATTTT. Translated, it gives CASSYSRDTIQPQHF.

This clone was counted a few times. The chain couples TRBV27 to TRBJ1-1, with 11 bases aligning to TRBD1. V lost 6 bases and J lost 14; bases outside the gene matches: 14. The CDR3 covers 14 residues. From germline, CDR1 is MNHEY and CDR2 SMNVEV (reference sequence). The DNA for the CDR3 is TGTGCCAGCAGCCCGAGGGACAGGGGGGGATCTAGGTTCTTT. Residues: CASSPRDRGGSRFF.

CDR3 in amino acids: CASSLATSRTANYGYTF. CDR3 bases: TGTGCCAGCAGCTTAGCAACCTCAAGGACAGCCAACTATGGCTACACCTTC. The gene calls are TRBV7-2 and TRBJ1-2; D is perhaps TRBD1 (6 bases). The CDR3 runs to 17 residues. Deletions cut 0 bases from V and 2 bases from J, with 16 bases between. In germline, CDR1 is SGHTA, CDR2 FQGNSA. Variable domain in full (rest from reference TRBV7-2 and TRBJ1-2): GAGVSQSPSNKVTEKGKDVELRCDPISGHTALYWYRQSLGQGLEFLIYFQGNSAPDKSGLPSDRFSAERTGGSVSTLTIQRTQQEDSAVYLCASSLATSRTANYGYTFGSGTRLTVV.

This clone was seen a handful of times. Different DNA sequences within this sample yield the same CDR3. The V call is TRBV9, the J call TRBJ1-2; 8 positions agree with TRBD1. This CDR3 is 16 amino acids long. CDR1 is SGDLS and CDR2 is YYNGEE in the germline V gene. V dropped 0 bases and J dropped 0; count of bases not matched to a gene: 4. The CDR3 nucleotides read TGTGCCAGCAGCGTAGGGGCACAGGGGGCTAACTATGGCTACACCTTC. This encodes CASSVGAQGANYGYTF.

A few counts support this clone. The sample holds other DNA sequences that translate to the same CDR3. J is TRBJ2-5 and V is TRBV5-1; no clear D gene. In germline, CDR1 is SGHRS, CDR2 YFSETQ. The ends were cut back, 2 bases at V and 1 base at J, with 12 bases in the middle. CDR3 length: 15 amino acids. CDR3 sequence: CASSLRGETQETQYF. Here the CDR3 DNA reads TGCGCCAGCAGCTTACGTGGGGAAACCCAAGAGACCCAGTACTTC.

This clone was counted only a few times. Distinct nucleotide sequences in the sample also encode this CDR3. CDR3 protein: CASSFGAVNTEAFF. In nucleotides, the CDR3 is TGTGCCAGCAGCTTCGGGGCGGTGAACACTGAAGCTTTCTTT. The rearrangement joins TRBV7-9 to TRBJ1-1; D is possibly TRBD1 (5 bases). Deletions cut 3 bases from V and 0 bases from J, with 8 bases between. This CDR3 is built from 14 residues. Germline V gene lookup returns CDR1 SEHNR and CDR2 FQNEAQ (reference sequence).

This clone was counted a few times. The rearrangement joins TRBV27 to TRBJ2-3; TRBD2 agrees at 12 bases. V dropped 5 bases and J dropped 4; count of bases not matched to a gene: 4. There are 15 residues in the CDR3. The germline V gene has CDR1 MNHEY and CDR2 SMNVEV (reference sequence). The CDR3, as DNA: TGTGCCAGCAGTCTGCTAGCGGGAGGGTCAGATACGCAGTATTTT. Its protein is CASSLLAGGSDTQYF.

In this sample, this clone turned up a few times. V usage is TRBV4-3 and J usage is TRBJ2-7; TRBD1 aligns across 8 bases. Unmatched junction bases numbered 4, after V lost 0 bases and J lost 3 bases. Looked up from germline, CDR1 is LGHNA and CDR2 is YSLEER. The CDR3 is 15 residues long. The CDR3 loop reads CASSQDPGTGYEQYF. The CDR3 DNA reads as TGCGCCAGCAGCCAAGATCCCGGGACAGGCTACGAGCAGTACTTC.

V and J are TRBV2 and TRBJ2-1, with TRBD2 identical over 9 bases. V dropped 8 bases and J dropped 4; count of bases not matched to a gene: 3. Germline CDR1 and CDR2: SNHLY and FYNNEI. This CDR3 comprises 13 residues. The CDR3 protein is CASAGGPYNEQFF. The CDR3 DNA is TGTGCCAGCGCGGGAGGGCCTTACAATGAGCAGTTCTTC.

The V call is TRBV5-1, the J call TRBJ1-4; D not certain. Trimming removed 4 bases from V and 8 bases from J, with 15 bases in between. This CDR3 spans 14 amino acids. CDR1 SGHRS and CDR2 YFSETQ come from the germline V gene. This chain's CDR3 is CASSPSAREEKLFF. The DNA of the CDR3 is TGCGCCAGCAGCCCGTCGGCTCGAGAGGAAAAACTGTTTTTT.

This clone was seen more than once but under ten times. This chain uses TRBV6-5 with TRBJ2-1, with 9 nucleotides matching TRBD1. The CDR3 runs to 13 residues. J lost 7 bases, V lost 10 bases, and 8 bases had no gene match. Germline CDR1 MNHEY, CDR2 SVGAGI. CDR3 loop: CAIGGTGLNEQFF. CDR3 in DNA: TGTGCCATCGGAGGGACAGGGTTAAATGAGCAGTTCTTC.

This clone was seen a handful of times. Other DNA variants within this sample encode the same CDR3. The rearrangement links TRBV9 to TRBJ2-1; a possible D gene is TRBD1 (6 bases). Germline CDR1 is SGDLS and CDR2 is YYNGEE. The CDR3 contains 15 residues. Trimming left V 1 base short and J 0 bases short, with 8 bases between. The CDR3 reads CASSVRGTSYNEQFF. In nucleotides, the CDR3 is TGTGCCAGCAGCGTAAGGGGGACCTCCTACAATGAGCAGTTCTTC.